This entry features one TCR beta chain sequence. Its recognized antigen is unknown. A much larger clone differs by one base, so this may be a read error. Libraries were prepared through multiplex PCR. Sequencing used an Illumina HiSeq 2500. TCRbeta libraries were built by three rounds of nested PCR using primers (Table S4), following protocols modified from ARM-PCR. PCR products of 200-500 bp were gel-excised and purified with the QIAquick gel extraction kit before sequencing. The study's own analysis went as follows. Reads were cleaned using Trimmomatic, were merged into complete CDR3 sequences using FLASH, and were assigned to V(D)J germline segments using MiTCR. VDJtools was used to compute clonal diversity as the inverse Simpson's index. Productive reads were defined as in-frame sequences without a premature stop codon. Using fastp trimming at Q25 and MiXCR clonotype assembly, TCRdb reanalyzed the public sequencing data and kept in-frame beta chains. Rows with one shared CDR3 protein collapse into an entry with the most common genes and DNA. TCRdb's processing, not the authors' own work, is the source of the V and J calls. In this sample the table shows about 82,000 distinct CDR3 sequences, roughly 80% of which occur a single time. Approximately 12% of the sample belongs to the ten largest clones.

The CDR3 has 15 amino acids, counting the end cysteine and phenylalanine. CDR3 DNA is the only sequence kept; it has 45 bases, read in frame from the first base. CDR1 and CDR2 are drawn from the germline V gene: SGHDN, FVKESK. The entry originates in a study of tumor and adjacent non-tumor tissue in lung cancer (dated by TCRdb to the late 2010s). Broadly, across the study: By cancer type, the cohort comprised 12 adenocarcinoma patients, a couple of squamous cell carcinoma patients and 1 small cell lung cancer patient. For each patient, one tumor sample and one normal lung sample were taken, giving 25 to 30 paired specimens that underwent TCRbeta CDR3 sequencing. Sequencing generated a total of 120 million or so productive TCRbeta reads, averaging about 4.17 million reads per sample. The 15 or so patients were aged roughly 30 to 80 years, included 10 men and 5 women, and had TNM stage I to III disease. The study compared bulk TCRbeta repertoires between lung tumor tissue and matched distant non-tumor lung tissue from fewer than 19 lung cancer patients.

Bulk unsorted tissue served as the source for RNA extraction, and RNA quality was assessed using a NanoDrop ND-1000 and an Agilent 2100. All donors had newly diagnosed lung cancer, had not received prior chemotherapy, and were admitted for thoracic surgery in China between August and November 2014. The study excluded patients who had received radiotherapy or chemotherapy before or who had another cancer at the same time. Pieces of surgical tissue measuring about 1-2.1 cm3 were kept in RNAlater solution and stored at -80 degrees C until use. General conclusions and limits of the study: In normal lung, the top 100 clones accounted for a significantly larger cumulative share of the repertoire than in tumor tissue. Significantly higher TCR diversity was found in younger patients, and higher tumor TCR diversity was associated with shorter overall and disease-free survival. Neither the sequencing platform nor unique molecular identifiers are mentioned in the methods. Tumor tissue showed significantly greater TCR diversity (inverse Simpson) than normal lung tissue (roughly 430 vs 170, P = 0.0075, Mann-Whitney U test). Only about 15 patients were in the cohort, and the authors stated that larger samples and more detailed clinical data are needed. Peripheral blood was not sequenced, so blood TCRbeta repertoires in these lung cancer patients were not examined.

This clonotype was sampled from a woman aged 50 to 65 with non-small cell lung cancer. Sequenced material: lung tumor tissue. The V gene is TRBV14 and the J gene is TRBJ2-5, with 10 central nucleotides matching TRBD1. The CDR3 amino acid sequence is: CVSSYWDRGSETQYF. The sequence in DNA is TGTGTCAGCAGCTACTGGGACAGGGGATCGGAGACCCAGTACTTC. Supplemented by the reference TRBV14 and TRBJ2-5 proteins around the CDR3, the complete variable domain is EAGVTQFPSHSVIEKGQTVTLRCDPISGHDNLYWYRRVMGKEIKFLLHFVKESKQDESGMPNNRFLAERTGGTYSTLKVQPAELEDSGVYFCVSSYWDRGSETQYFGPGTRLLVL.